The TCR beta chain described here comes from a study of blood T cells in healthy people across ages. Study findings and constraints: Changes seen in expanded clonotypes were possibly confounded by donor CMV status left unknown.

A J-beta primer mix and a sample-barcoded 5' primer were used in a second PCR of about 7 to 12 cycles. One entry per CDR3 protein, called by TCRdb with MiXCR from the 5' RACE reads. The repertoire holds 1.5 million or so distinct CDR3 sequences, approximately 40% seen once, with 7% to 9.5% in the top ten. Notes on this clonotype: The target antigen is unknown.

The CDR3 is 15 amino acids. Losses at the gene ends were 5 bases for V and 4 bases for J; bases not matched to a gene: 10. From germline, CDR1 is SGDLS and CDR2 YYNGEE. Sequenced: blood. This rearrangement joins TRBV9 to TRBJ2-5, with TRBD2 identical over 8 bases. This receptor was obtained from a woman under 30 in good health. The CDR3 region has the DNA TGTGCCAGCAGTCCTAGGGCTAGCGGGTTAGAGACCCAGTACTTC. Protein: CASSPRASGLETQYF. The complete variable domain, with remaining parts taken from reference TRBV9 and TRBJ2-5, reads DSGVTQTPKHLITATGQRVTLRCSPRSGDLSVYWYQQSLDQGLQFLIQYYNGEERAKGNILERFSAQQFPDLHSELNLSSLELGDSALYFCASSPRASGLETQYFGPGTRLLVL.